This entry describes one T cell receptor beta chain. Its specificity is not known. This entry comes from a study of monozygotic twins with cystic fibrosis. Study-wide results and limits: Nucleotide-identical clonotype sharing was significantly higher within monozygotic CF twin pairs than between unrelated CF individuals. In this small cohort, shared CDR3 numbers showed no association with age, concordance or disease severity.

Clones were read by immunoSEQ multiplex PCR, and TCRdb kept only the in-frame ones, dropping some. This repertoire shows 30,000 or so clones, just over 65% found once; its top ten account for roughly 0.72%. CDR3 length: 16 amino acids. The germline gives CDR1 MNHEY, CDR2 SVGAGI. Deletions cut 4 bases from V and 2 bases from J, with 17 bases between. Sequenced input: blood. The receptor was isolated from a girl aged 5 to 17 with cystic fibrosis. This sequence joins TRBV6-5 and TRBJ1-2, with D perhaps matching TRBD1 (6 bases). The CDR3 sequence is CASSSSQGQINYGYTF. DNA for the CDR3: TGTGCCAGCAGTTCCTCCCAGGGACAAATAAACTATGGCTACACCTTC.